This entry lists 6 T cell receptor beta chains sequenced from one sample in a study of long-term antiretroviral therapy in people with HIV. Running of the v3.0 immunoSEQ assay took place at survey level. The data were produced by immunoSEQ multiplex PCR, yet TCRdb's version contains in-frame clones alone and is incomplete. The profile covers about 14,000 clones, with roughly 88% appearing a single time and around 10% taken by the ten largest. Source: unsorted PBMCs, taken 6.2 years after starting antiretroviral therapy. These receptors were obtained from a man aged 40-49 years with HIV.

V is TRBV19 and J is TRBJ2-2; no clear D gene. V was shortened by 3 bases and J by 6 bases, with 8 bases between the two germline ends. The CDR3 is 13 amino acids. CDR1 is LNHDA, CDR2 SQIVND, per germline (reference sequence). The CDR3 DNA reads TGTGCCAGTAGTATCGGCGTTGCCGGGGAGCTGTTTTTT. Translated, it gives CASSIGVAGELFF. The entire variable domain, with the rest obtained from reference TRBV19 and TRBJ2-2, is as follows: DGGITQSPKYLFRKEGQNVTLSCEQNLNHDAMYWYRQDPGQGLRLIYYSQIVNDFQKGDIAEGYSVSREKKESFPLTVTSAQKNPTAFYLCASSIGVAGELFFGEGSRLTVL.

This sequence joins TRBV9 and TRBJ1-3; weak D call: TRBD1 (5 bases). The V end lost 3 bases, the J end lost 4 bases, and 11 bases lay between the germline ends. The CDR3 has 14 residues. Germline CDR1 is SGDLS and CDR2 is YYNGEE. The CDR3 DNA reads TGTGCCAGCAGCGCCGGGACGGTCGGAAACACCATATATTTT. It is translated as CASSAGTVGNTIYF.

The CDR3: CASSVDHRTEAFF. In DNA form, the CDR3 reads TGTGCCAGCAGCGTAGACCATAGAACTGAAGCTTTCTTT. The chain has TRBV9 and TRBJ1-1; no definite D call. The CDR3 runs to 13 residues. Germline lookup yields CDR1 SGDLS and CDR2 YYNGEE. Trimming took off 0 bases at V and 5 bases at J, with 8 bases between the two ends.

The chain employs TRBV28 and TRBJ2-7, with unresolved D. V gave up 5 bases and J gave up 4 bases, with 9 bases separating them. Germline CDR1 and CDR2: MDHEN and SYDVKM. The CDR3 spans 12 residues. The CDR3 spells CASSIQEYEQYF. The DNA for the CDR3 is TGTGCCAGCAGTATTCAGGAATACGAGCAGTACTTC.

The chain recombines TRBV5-4 with TRBJ1-2; D is perhaps TRBD1 (5 bases). CDR1 and CDR2 from the germline V gene are SGHNT and YYREEE (reference sequence). The CDR3 is 16 residues long. Trimming removed 0 bases from V and 7 bases from J, with 19 bases in between. The CDR3 DNA is TGTGCCAGCAGCTTGGAACGGGGACTGACGCCGGGTGGCTACACCTTC. This encodes CASSLERGLTPGGYTF.

This clone came up once. The chain uses TRBV28 and TRBJ2-7; D may be TRBD2 (6 bases). The germline V and J ends were trimmed by 6 bases and 2 bases, with 14 bases remaining between them. The germline CDR1 and CDR2 sequences are MDHEN and SYDVKM. The CDR3 is 14 amino acids. CDR3 amino acids: CASSRAGNTYEQYF. The CDR3 DNA reads TGTGCCAGCAGCCGGGCGGGGAACACCTACGAGCAGTACTTC.